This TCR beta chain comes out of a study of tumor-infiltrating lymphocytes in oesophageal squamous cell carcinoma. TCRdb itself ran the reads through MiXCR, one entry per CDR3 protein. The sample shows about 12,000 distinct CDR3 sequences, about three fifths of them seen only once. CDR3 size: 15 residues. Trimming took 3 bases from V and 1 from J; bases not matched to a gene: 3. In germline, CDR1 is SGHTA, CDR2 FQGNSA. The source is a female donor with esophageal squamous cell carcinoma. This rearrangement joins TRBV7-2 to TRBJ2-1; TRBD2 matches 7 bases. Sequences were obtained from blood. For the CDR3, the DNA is TGTGCCAGCAGCTTTAGTAGCGGGTCCTACAATGAGCAGTTCTTC. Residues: CASSFSSGSYNEQFF.